This entry lists 9 T cell receptor beta chains sequenced from one sample in a study of post-analysis software for immune sequencing data. Findings and limits, study-wide: The study found TRBV5-6, TRBV5-1 and TRBV20-1 among five or six TRBV segments more frequent in patients than controls.

The antigens for these receptors are not known. Unique-molecular-identifier-tagged TCR beta cDNA libraries were used. TCRdb re-called the PCR reads through MiXCR, storing one row per CDR3 protein. The sample carries fewer than 850,000 distinct CDR3 sequences, 25% to 30% recorded once. Input material: blood. These receptor sequences come from a girl under 18 with multiple sclerosis.

The chain carries TRBV3-1 and TRBJ1-6; D is undetermined. The CDR3 runs to 14 residues. From germline, CDR1 is LGHDT and CDR2 YNNKEL (reference sequence). Trimming stripped 1 base from V and 10 bases from J, with 11 bases between. DNA for the CDR3: TGTGCCAGCAGCCAAGGGCCGTGGCCATCACCCCTCCACTTT. It encodes CASSQGPWPSPLHF.

The CDR3 bases are TGCAGTGCTACGGGACGGAGGGGGCTCTCTGGGGCCAACGTCCTGACTTTC. The encoded protein is CSATGRRGLSGANVLTF. The chain links TRBV20-1 to TRBJ2-6; TRBD1 might be the D (7 bases). Germline V gene lookup returns CDR1 DFQATT and CDR2 SNEGSKA (reference sequence). The CDR3 has 17 amino acids. V lost 4 bases and J 0 bases, leaving 16 bases between the germline ends.

This clonotype was counted only a few times. J is TRBJ1-2 and V is TRBV15; tentative D call: TRBD1 (5 bases). Trimming removed 5 bases at V and 4 bases at J, with 14 bases between. In germline, CDR1 is LNHNV, CDR2 YYDKDF (reference sequence). This CDR3 is 14 amino acids long. CDR3 in amino acids: CATSHRDRPYGYTF. For the CDR3, the DNA is TGTGCCACCAGCCACCGGGACCGACCCTATGGCTACACCTTC.

In its sample, this clonotype was seen a few times. The chain uses TRBV6-1 and TRBJ1-2; 10 nucleotides agree with TRBD1. This CDR3 has 16 amino acids. CDR1 is MNHNS and CDR2 is SASEGT in the germline V gene. Trimming removed 6 bases from V and 12 bases from J; junction bases left unmatched: 19. CDR3 in amino acids: CASRRTGQGLSYGHTF. The CDR3 coding sequence is TGTGCCAGCAGAAGGACGGGACAGGGGCTATCGTATGGTCACACCTTC.

This rearrangement joins TRBV20-1 to TRBJ2-7, with 8 bases that match TRBD1. Looked up from germline, CDR1 is DFQATT and CDR2 is SNEGSKA (reference sequence). The CDR3 spans 13 residues. The V segment lost 5 bases and the J segment 2 bases; nucleotides outside the gene matches: 5. CDR3: CSAGTGPPYEQYF. The CDR3 DNA reads as TGCAGTGCTGGGACAGGACCTCCCTACGAGCAGTACTTC.

This clonotype was seen a handful of times. J is TRBJ2-3 and V is TRBV10-3; D is unclear. V lost 5 bases and J lost 4, with 16 bases in between. CDR1 and CDR2 from the germline V gene are ENHRY and SYGVKD. The CDR3 loop spans 15 amino acids. CDR3 sequence reads: CAISLDIIGADTQYF. CDR3 in DNA: TGTGCCATCAGTCTCGATATTATCGGTGCAGATACGCAGTATTTT.

The sample holds a few counts of this clonotype. This chain uses TRBV7-9 with TRBJ2-1; tentatively, D is TRBD2 (6 bases). From germline, CDR1 is SEHNR and CDR2 FQNEAQ (reference sequence). Trimming removed 1 base from V and 8 bases from J, with 15 bases in between. This CDR3 is 15 amino acids long. The CDR3 nucleotides are TGTGCCAGCAGCTTAGAGGGACTCGCAGGAGATGAGCAGTTCTTC. Its protein product is CASSLEGLAGDEQFF.

The V call is TRBV6-2 or TRBV6-3, the J call TRBJ2-7, with unresolved D. V was cut by 0 bases and J by 3 bases, with 9 bases left in between. CDR3 length: 14 amino acids. The germline gives CDR1 MNHEY, CDR2 SVGEGT. This CDR3 is CASSYSNLVYEQYF. In DNA form, the CDR3 reads TGTGCCAGCAGTTACTCGAATCTTGTCTACGAGCAGTACTTC.

This clonotype was observed a few times. The V gene is TRBV6-6, the J gene TRBJ2-2; D is unresolved. Germline lookup yields CDR1 MNHNY and CDR2 SVGAGI (reference sequence). V lost 11 bases and J 1 base, leaving 14 bases between the germline ends. The CDR3 has 14 residues. Here the CDR3 reads CAVRAEQNTGELFF. The CDR3 coding sequence is TGTGCCGTAAGGGCCGAACAGAACACCGGGGAGCTGTTTTTT.